What follows are 14 T cell receptor beta chains derived from one specimen sequenced in a study of blood T cell repertoires in COVID-19. The protocol was immunoSEQ multiplex PCR, while the TCRdb copy is restricted to in-frame clones and leaves out a portion. Among 250,000 to 350,000 clones listed, about 90% were seen once. Material for sequencing was peripheral blood. These TCRs come from a woman aged 45-65 years with COVID-19, enrolled during active disease.

The chain joins TRBV7-9 to TRBJ1-1; D is possibly TRBD1 (5 bases). The V gene lost 5 bases and the J gene lost 4 bases, with 11 bases spanning the gap. This CDR3 has 13 amino acids. CDR1 SEHNR and CDR2 FQNEAQ come from the germline V gene (reference sequence). The CDR3: CASSPWGGTEAFF. Here the CDR3 DNA reads TGTGCCAGCAGCCCCTGGGGGGGCACTGAAGCTTTCTTT.

The gene calls are TRBV5-1 and TRBJ2-1; 8 bases agree with TRBD2. The J segment lost 8 bases and the V segment lost 0 bases, leaving 7 bases of the junction unmatched. CDR3 length: 15 amino acids. The germline V gene encodes CDR1 SGHRS and CDR2 YFSETQ. The CDR3 nucleotides are TGCGCCAGCAGCTTGGACGGGAGGGCCGGGGATGAGCAGTTCTTC. Translating gives CASSLDGRAGDEQFF.

This clone was counted a few times. The chain has TRBV15 and TRBJ2-3, with a tentative D call TRBD1 (6 bases). CDR3 length: 14 residues. The V gene's germline CDR1 is LNHNV and CDR2 YYDKDF (reference sequence). Trimming stripped 0 bases from V and 8 bases from J, with 12 bases between. The CDR3, as DNA: TGTGCCACCAGCAGAGAAACGGTACAGGGTACGCAGTATTTT. Amino acid sequence: CATSRETVQGTQYF.

The gene calls are TRBV28 and TRBJ2-3, with TRBD2 identical over 7 bases. Germline trimming cut 6 bases from V and 2 bases from J; bases unmatched to any gene: 14. Germline assignment: CDR1 MDHEN and CDR2 SYDVKM. The CDR3 covers 17 residues. The CDR3 DNA follows: TGTGCCAGCAGGGCTGTCCGCGGGGGAGCGGACACAGATACGCAGTATTTT. This encodes CASRAVRGGADTDTQYF.

The chain uses TRBV7-8 and TRBJ2-7; D is perhaps TRBD1 (6 bases). This CDR3 contains 13 residues. The germline V gene has CDR1 SGHVS and CDR2 FQNEAQ. Trimming shortened V by 5 bases and J by 4 bases, and 12 bases separated the two germline ends. The CDR3 bases are TGTGCCAGCAGCCAGACCCAGGGGTACGAGCAGTACTTC. This sequence encodes CASSQTQGYEQYF.

The chain joins TRBV2 to TRBJ2-3; 10 bases align to TRBD2. The CDR3 spans 23 residues. CDR1 is SNHLY and CDR2 is FYNNEI in the germline V gene. V was clipped by 6 bases and J by 0 bases; unmatched bases: 27. CDR3 loop: CASSVRGGVHSGRLGPSTDTQYF. The CDR3 bases are TGTGCCAGCAGCGTTAGGGGGGGCGTCCATAGCGGGAGGTTGGGACCTAGCACAGATACGCAGTATTTT.

The gene calls are TRBV10-3 and TRBJ1-5; D uncertain. This CDR3 region has 14 residues. Germline V gene data show CDR1 as ENHRY and CDR2 as SYGVKD. V was pared by 3 bases and J by 0 bases, with 6 bases between. The CDR3, as DNA: TGTGCCATCAGTGACGGTTATAGCAATCAGCCCCAGCATTTT. Translated, it gives CAISDGYSNQPQHF.

This clone was observed once. J is TRBJ2-1 and V is TRBV19; D is ambiguous. The CDR3 runs to 13 residues. Germline V lookup: CDR1 LNHDA, CDR2 SQIVND (reference sequence). Trimming took off 10 bases at V and 4 bases at J, with 14 bases between the two ends. CDR3 loop: CATATSSYNEQFF. The CDR3 bases are TGTGCCACCGCAACCTCCAGTTACAATGAGCAGTTCTTC.

Only one count was recorded for this clone. The chain carries TRBV6-1 and TRBJ2-1; 7 nucleotides align to TRBD2. The CDR3 is 15 amino acids. Germline assignment: CDR1 MNHNS and CDR2 SASEGT. With 2 bases clipped from V and 6 bases from J, the junction kept 7 bases outside the gene matches. CDR3 bases: TGTGCCAGCAGTGAATCTAGCGGAGAGGGCAATGAGCAGTTCTTC. Its protein product is CASSESSGEGNEQFF.

The chain couples TRBV13 to TRBJ2-1; TRBD2 matches at 13 bases. Germline CDR1 and CDR2: PRHDT and FYEKMQ (reference sequence). V dropped 3 bases and J dropped 4; count of bases not matched to a gene: 6. The CDR3 loop spans 17 amino acids. Here the CDR3 reads CASSFWTSGRGYNEQFF. DNA of the CDR3: TGTGCCAGCAGCTTCTGGACTAGCGGGAGAGGGTACAATGAGCAGTTCTTC.

V gene TRBV4-2 combines with J gene TRBJ2-5, with 11 bases matching TRBD2. The V gene's germline CDR1 is LGHNA and CDR2 YNFKEQ. V shed 0 bases and J 4 bases; nucleotides not matched to a gene: 13. The CDR3 is 19 residues long. CDR3 DNA sequence: TGTGCCAGCAGCCAAGATCGAGGGACTAGCGGACCCGCTGGAGAGACCCAGTACTTC. This sequence encodes CASSQDRGTSGPAGETQYF.

This clone appeared a single time. This chain joins TRBV7-2 and TRBJ2-7; 7 nucleotides agree with TRBD2. The ends lost 5 bases at V and 3 bases at J; junction bases unmatched: 19. Germline V gene data show CDR1 as SGHTA and CDR2 as FQGNSA. This CDR3 comprises 18 residues. CDR3 region: CASSPINRWASGSYEQYF. CDR3 nucleotide sequence: TGTGCCAGCAGCCCAATAAATCGGTGGGCTAGCGGAAGCTACGAGCAGTACTTC.

The genes are TRBV6-5 and TRBJ2-7; D perhaps matches TRBD1 (5 bases). The CDR3 loop spans 14 amino acids. Trimming left V 6 bases short and J 4 bases short, with 16 bases between. Germline loops: CDR1 MNHEY, CDR2 SVGAGI. The CDR3 reads CASRAPFQGYEQYF. As DNA, the CDR3 is TGTGCCAGCAGGGCGCCGTTTCAGGGATACGAGCAGTACTTC.

This rearrangement joins TRBV9 to TRBJ2-6; unclear D gene. The germline V gene has CDR1 SGDLS and CDR2 YYNGEE. The CDR3 totals 15 residues. V was pared by 3 bases and J by 2 bases, with 9 bases between. In DNA form, the CDR3 reads TGTGCCAGCAGCGGGCTCGCGGCTGGGGCCAACGTCCTGACTTTC. Encoded protein: CASSGLAAGANVLTF.